These 3 T cell receptor beta chains came from one sample sequenced in a study of cytomegalovirus exposure and HLA in healthy donors. Profiling relied on immunoSEQ multiplex PCR, and the TCRdb table lists in-frame clones only, not all of them. The profile shows 300,000 to 400,000 clones, 70% to 90% of them singletons. The source material was PBMCs. The receptors were gathered from a man aged 25 to 45 in good health and CMV-seronegative.

This chain connects TRBV7-9 to TRBJ2-2, with TRBD1 identical over 9 bases. From germline, CDR1 is SEHNR and CDR2 FQNEAQ (reference sequence). Unmatched junction bases numbered 4, after V lost 3 bases and J lost 5 bases. This CDR3 is built from 15 residues. Here the CDR3 DNA reads TGTGCCAGCAGCTTTGGACAGGGGTGGACCGGGGAGCTGTTTTTT. It encodes CASSFGQGWTGELFF.

This clone is a singleton in its sample. The chain combines TRBV5-6 with TRBJ2-7; TRBD2 agrees at 8 bases. Trimming removed 4 bases from V and 2 bases from J; junction bases left unmatched: 5. This CDR3 comprises 14 residues. The V gene's germline CDR1 is SGHDT and CDR2 YYEEEE. CDR3 nucleotide sequence: TGTGCCAGCAGCCGCGGACTAGCTCCCTACGAGCAGTACTTC. Protein: CASSRGLAPYEQYF.

Comment on this clone: Additional DNA sequences in this sample encode the identical CDR3. This chain connects TRBV6-5 to TRBJ1-1; a possible D gene is TRBD1 (5 bases). Germline CDR1 MNHEY, CDR2 SVGAGI. CDR3 size: 13 residues. V lost 7 bases, J lost 4 bases, and 13 bases lay in between. The CDR3 is CASTPTGGTEAFF. The CDR3, as DNA: TGTGCCAGCACGCCTACGGGGGGCACTGAAGCTTTCTTT.